The entry that follows covers one T cell receptor (beta chain) sequence. PCR involved 60 Vbeta and 13 Jbeta primers. Sequencing used immunoSEQ multiplex PCR; TCRdb keeps in-frame clones, though not all of them. The sample contains 60,000 to 80,000 clones, about 72% of which appear only once. The data are from a study of cytomegalovirus exposure and HLA in healthy donors. The CDR3 is made up of 15 amino acids. Trimming removed 5 bases at V and 2 bases at J, with 16 bases between. Germline loops: CDR1 SGHAT, CDR2 FQNNGV. The specimen was PBMCs. This receptor was obtained from a girl aged 10-17 years in good health and CMV-seropositive. V is TRBV11-2 and J is TRBJ2-7; D might be TRBD1 (6 bases). The CDR3 spells CASSIRDKNTYEQYF. The CDR3 DNA is TGTGCCAGCAGCATCCGGGACAAAAACACCTACGAGCAGTACTTC.